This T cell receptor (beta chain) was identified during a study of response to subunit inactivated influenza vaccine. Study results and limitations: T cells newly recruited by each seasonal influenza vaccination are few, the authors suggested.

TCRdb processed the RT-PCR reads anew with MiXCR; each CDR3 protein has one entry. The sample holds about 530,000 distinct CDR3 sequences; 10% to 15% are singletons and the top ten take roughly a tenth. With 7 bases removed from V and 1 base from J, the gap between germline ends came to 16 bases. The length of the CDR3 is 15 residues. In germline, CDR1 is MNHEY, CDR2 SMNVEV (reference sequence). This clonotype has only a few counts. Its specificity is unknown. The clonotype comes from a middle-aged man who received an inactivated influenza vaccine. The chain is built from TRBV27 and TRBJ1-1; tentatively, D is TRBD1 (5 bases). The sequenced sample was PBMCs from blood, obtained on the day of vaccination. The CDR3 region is CASTRDAQRNTEAFF. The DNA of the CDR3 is TGTGCCAGCACCAGGGACGCGCAGAGGAACACTGAAGCTTTCTTT.